One and the same sample provided the 4 T cell receptor beta chains below, sequenced in a study of cytomegalovirus exposure and HLA in healthy donors. The PCR ran on 60 Vbeta and 13 Jbeta primers. Measured with immunoSEQ multiplex PCR; TCRdb has only the in-frame clones, and not every one. The table includes 200,000 to 250,000 clones, roughly 84% detected once. Sequenced material: PBMCs. These receptors were taken from a boy aged 2 to 10 in good health and CMV-seronegative.

The chain couples TRBV10-3 to TRBJ2-1; tentatively, D is TRBD2 (6 bases). The CDR3 has 14 residues. Looked up from germline, CDR1 is ENHRY and CDR2 is SYGVKD. Trimming removed 3 bases at V and 3 bases at J, with 9 bases between. CDR3 nucleotide sequence: TGTGCCATCAGTGAAACTAGCTTCTACAATGAGCAGTTCTTC. Translation gives CAISETSFYNEQFF.

This clone has a handful of counts. The V gene is TRBV7-2, the J gene TRBJ2-1; the match to TRBD2 covers 8 bases. V was clipped by 5 bases and J by 10 bases; unmatched bases: 7. The CDR3 sequence is 13 residues long. Germline V gene data show CDR1 as SGHTA and CDR2 as FQGNSA. CDR3 loop: CASSPPLAGEQFF. CDR3 in DNA: TGTGCCAGCAGCCCACCCTTAGCGGGAGAGCAGTTCTTC.

The V gene is TRBV9, the J gene TRBJ2-3; the D gene is possibly TRBD2 (7 bases). The CDR3 is 15 amino acids. Deletions cut 0 bases from V and 2 bases from J, with 10 bases between. Per the germline V gene, CDR1 is SGDLS and CDR2 is YYNGEE. The CDR3 region has the DNA TGTGCCAGCAGCGTAGTAGGGGGGGACACAGATACGCAGTATTTT. Translating gives CASSVVGGDTDTQYF. Full variable domain (rest looked up from reference TRBV9 and TRBJ2-3): DSGVTQTPKHLITATGQRVTLRCSPRSGDLSVYWYQQSLDQGLQFLIQYYNGEERAKGNILERFSAQQFPDLHSELNLSSLELGDSALYFCASSVVGGDTDTQYFGPGTRLTVL.

This chain uses TRBV6-6 with TRBJ1-2; the D gene is possibly TRBD1 (5 bases). With 2 bases removed from V and 5 bases from J, the gap between germline ends came to 9 bases. CDR1 is MNHNY, CDR2 SVGAGI, per germline (reference sequence). The CDR3 extends over 13 amino acids. CDR3 sequence: CASSYGAGYGYTF. Here the CDR3 DNA reads TGTGCCAGCAGTTACGGGGCAGGGTATGGCTACACCTTC.